These 24 T cell receptor beta chains share one sample of origin, sequenced in a study of blood T cells in healthy people across ages. It was with a sample-barcoded 5' primer and a J-beta primer mix that a second PCR of roughly 7 to 12 cycles was run. TCRdb re-analysed the 5' RACE reads in MiXCR, keeping a single row per CDR3 protein. The sample has approximately 400,000 distinct CDR3 sequences; 45% to 65% are singletons. The sequencing sample was made of blood. These receptors came from a man aged 60 to 75 in good health.

This clonotype has at least ten counts. The chain joins TRBV5-1 to TRBJ2-7, with 8 bases aligning to TRBD2. The CDR3 runs 15 residues. V lost 2 bases to trimming and J lost 3 bases; unmatched junction nucleotides: 7. Germline assignment: CDR1 SGHRS and CDR2 YFSETQ. The DNA for the CDR3 is TGCGCCAGCAGCTTTGGGACTAGGGGTTACTACGAGCAGTACTTC. This gives the protein CASSFGTRGYYEQYF.

The chain couples TRBV4-3 to TRBJ1-1; D not resolved. CDR1 is LGHNA and CDR2 is YSLEER in the germline V gene. Trimming pared 4 bases from V and 0 bases from J, leaving 6 bases between. The CDR3 has 13 amino acids. CDR3 in DNA: TGCGCCAGCAGCCGACGTCTGAACACTGAAGCTTTCTTT. Translating it yields CASSRRLNTEAFF.

The chain has TRBV5-4 and TRBJ2-1; 10 bases line up with TRBD2. This CDR3 contains 16 residues. V was pared by 4 bases and J by 3 bases, with 7 bases of the junction left unmatched. Germline V CDR1 and CDR2: SGHNT, YYREEE (reference sequence). CDR3 coding DNA: TGTGCCAGCAGCCCGCGGACTAGCGGAGTCTACAATGAGCAGTTCTTC. Translated, it gives CASSPRTSGVYNEQFF. Full variable domain (rest looked up from reference TRBV5-4 and TRBJ2-1): ETGVTQSPTHLIKTRGQQVTLRCSSQSGHNTVSWYQQALGQGPQFIFQYYREEENGRGNFPPRFSGLQFPNYSSELNVNALELDDSALYLCASSPRTSGVYNEQFFGPGTRLTVL.

V and J are TRBV10-2 and TRBJ1-2; perhaps TRBD1 as D (6 bases). The V end lost 6 bases, the J end lost 0 bases, and 20 bases lay between the germline ends. The CDR3 has 17 amino acids. Per germline, CDR1 WSHSY and CDR2 SAAADI. The CDR3 DNA reads TGCGCCAGCAGCGGAGCCGGACAGAGTATTACTAACTATGGCTACACCTTC. This sequence encodes CASSGAGQSITNYGYTF.

This chain connects TRBV27 to TRBJ2-7, with TRBD1 identical over 8 bases. The CDR3 has 14 residues. In germline, CDR1 is MNHEY, CDR2 SMNVEV (reference sequence). With V trimmed by 3 bases and J by 5 bases, 6 bases remained unmatched. The CDR3, as DNA: TGTGCCAGCAGTTTCTACAGGGGGATCGACGAGCAGTACTTC. Translation: CASSFYRGIDEQYF.

This clonotype was seen a few times. The chain has TRBV27 and TRBJ2-3; 8 bases match TRBD1. CDR1 MNHEY and CDR2 SMNVEV come from the germline V gene (reference sequence). The V gene end was trimmed by 4 bases and the J gene end by 5 bases; junction bases not matched to a gene: 8. The CDR3 sequence is 15 residues long. The CDR3 bases are TGTGCCAGCAGTTCAAGGACAGGGAAGAGAGATACGCAGTATTTT. Residues: CASSSRTGKRDTQYF.

CDR3 sequence (DNA): TGCAGCGGTGTCAAGGGAGGAGAGCAGTACTTC. It codes for CSGVKGGEQYF. The chain is built from TRBV29-1 and TRBJ2-5; the D gene is possibly TRBD2 (6 bases). Deletions cut 7 bases from V and 11 bases from J, with 17 bases between. The CDR3 extends over 11 amino acids. Germline V gene sequence: CDR1 SQVTM, CDR2 ANQGSEA.

The V call is TRBV29-1, the J call TRBJ2-7; 10 bases fit TRBD2. The CDR3 loop spans 16 amino acids. After removal of 1 base from V and 7 bases from J, the junction contained 13 bases not matched to a gene. Germline V gene sequence: CDR1 SQVTM, CDR2 ANQGSEA. The chain's CDR3 is CSVEGGSSGSYNEQYF. The CDR3, as DNA: TGCAGCGTTGAAGGAGGATCTAGCGGGAGTTATAATGAGCAGTACTTC.

This clonotype was seen a single time. The gene calls are TRBV10-3 and TRBJ2-3, with 8 positions matching TRBD2. The CDR3 consists of 14 residues. Germline CDR1 is ENHRY and CDR2 is SYGVKD. J gave up 0 bases and V 10 bases, and 6 bases lay outside the gene matches. The CDR3 DNA reads TGTGCCACCGCAGCGGGGGCTAGCACAGATACGCAGTATTTT. It codes for CATAAGASTDTQYF.

The CDR3 DNA follows: TGTGCCAGCAGCAACACGAATAGTCAGCCCCAGCATTTT. Its protein is CASSNTNSQPQHF. The V gene is TRBV6-5, the J gene TRBJ1-5; D gene uncertain. The CDR3 contains 13 residues. The germline V and J ends were trimmed by 6 bases and 6 bases, with 12 bases remaining between them. Germline V gene lookup returns CDR1 MNHEY and CDR2 SVGAGI.

The chain joins TRBV6-6 to TRBJ1-2, with D possibly TRBD1 on 6 matching bases. Germline CDR1 reads MNHNY; CDR2 reads SVGAGI (reference sequence). V shed 5 bases and J shed 3 bases, with 13 bases lying between them. The CDR3 totals 14 residues. The CDR3: CASSAPGHDYGYTF. The CDR3 DNA reads as TGTGCCAGCAGTGCCCCGGGACACGACTATGGCTACACCTTC.

This chain links TRBV10-3 with TRBJ1-1, with 7 bases matching TRBD1. The CDR3 covers 14 residues. Germline V CDR1 and CDR2: ENHRY, SYGVKD. V dropped 6 bases and J dropped 7; count of bases not matched to a gene: 11. The DNA of the CDR3 is TGTGCCATCAGAAAGGGGGCGACGGGGGATGAAGCTTTCTTT. As protein: CAIRKGATGDEAFF.

The sample holds a few counts of this clonotype. The chain has TRBV11-2 and TRBJ2-2, with TRBD1 matching over 9 bases. Germline loops: CDR1 SGHAT, CDR2 FQNNGV. This CDR3 region has 15 residues. The trim removed 4 bases at V and 1 base at J, leaving 1 base unmatched. The CDR3 bases are TGTGCCAGCAGCTCGGGACAGGGGAACACCGGGGAGCTGTTTTTT. Its protein product is CASSSGQGNTGELFF.

This clonotype has a handful of counts. The rearrangement links TRBV29-1 to TRBJ1-1; D is unresolved. This CDR3 spans 8 amino acids. Germline V gives CDR1 SQVTM, CDR2 ANQGSEA. The V and J ends lost 5 bases and 10 bases respectively, with 5 bases between them. The DNA for the CDR3 is TGCAGCGTTCTTGGAGCTTTCTTT. It yields the protein CSVLGAFF.

This chain connects TRBV12-3 or TRBV12-4 to TRBJ2-3, with unresolved D. CDR3 length equals 14 residues. The ends were cut back, 3 bases at V and 0 bases at J, with 7 bases in the middle. The CDR3 sequence is CASSFPDSTDTQYF. Here the CDR3 DNA reads TGTGCCAGCAGTTTTCCAGATAGCACAGATACGCAGTATTTT.

The J gene is TRBJ2-1, the V gene TRBV29-1; 9 nucleotides line up with TRBD1. The J call may be wrong; the DNA end is better matched by TRBJ2-7. The CDR3 is made up of 13 amino acids. From germline, CDR1 is SQVTM and CDR2 ANQGSEA. The CDR3 reads CSVEAGQGWEQYF. The CDR3 nucleotides read TGCAGCGTTGAAGCGGGACAGGGATGGGAGCAGTACTTC.

The chain links TRBV4-2 to TRBJ2-5, with 9 bases aligning to TRBD2. The CDR3 consists of 16 residues. Per germline, CDR1 LGHNA and CDR2 YNFKEQ. After removal of 0 bases from V and 3 bases from J, the junction contained 5 bases not matched to a gene. In nucleotides, the CDR3 is TGTGCCAGCAGCCAAGACCAGCGGGGGGCGGAAGAGACCCAGTACTTC. Its translation is CASSQDQRGAEETQYF.

The chain links TRBV7-2 to TRBJ2-3; D call uncertain. V was trimmed by 2 bases and J by 1 base, leaving 10 bases between them. Germline CDR1 is SGHTA and CDR2 is FQGNSA. This CDR3 is 15 amino acids long. The chain's CDR3 is CASSLSSLGTDTQYF. The CDR3 DNA is TGTGCCAGCAGCTTATCTTCTTTAGGCACAGATACGCAGTATTTT.

The genes are TRBV14 and TRBJ2-7; D not resolved. Looked up from germline, CDR1 is SGHDN and CDR2 is FVKESK. Trimming took off 4 bases at V and 2 bases at J, with 12 bases between the two ends. This CDR3 has 14 amino acids. This chain's CDR3 is CASSRSGNTYEQYF. The CDR3 coding sequence is TGTGCCAGCAGCCGCTCTGGGAACACCTACGAGCAGTACTTC.

This clonotype appeared a few times. This rearrangement joins TRBV7-2 to TRBJ2-3; D might be TRBD1 or TRBD2, each matching 5 bases. Trimming stripped 5 bases from V and 6 bases from J, with 12 bases between. The CDR3 is 13 amino acids. Germline CDR1 and CDR2: SGHTA and FQGNSA. The CDR3 here is CASSQGASDTQYF. The CDR3 nucleotides are TGTGCCAGCAGCCAAGGGGCTAGCGATACGCAGTATTTT.

V is TRBV6-2 or TRBV6-3 and J is TRBJ1-1, with 8 bases that match TRBD1. Looked up from germline, CDR1 is MNHEY and CDR2 is SVGEGT. CDR3 length equals 16 residues. V shed 3 bases and J 1 base; nucleotides not matched to a gene: 7. CDR3: CASSYVRGQANTEAFF. CDR3 in DNA: TGTGCCAGCAGTTATGTACGGGGACAGGCGAACACTGAAGCTTTCTTT.

A few counts support this clonotype. The CDR3 region has the DNA TGTGCCAGCAGCCGGAGTTCGGGTGCGGGCACAGATACGCAGTATTTT. Protein: CASSRSSGAGTDTQYF. The chain employs TRBV7-2 and TRBJ2-3, with unresolved D. Germline CDR1 is SGHTA and CDR2 is FQGNSA. V was shortened by 5 bases and J by 1 base, with 16 bases between the two germline ends. This CDR3 is built from 16 residues.

The chain links TRBV10-3 to TRBJ2-6; D ambiguous. Per the germline V gene, CDR1 is ENHRY and CDR2 is SYGVKD. V lost 6 bases, J lost 2 bases, and 14 bases lay in between. CDR3 length equals 16 residues. The CDR3 is CAIRGGPTTGANVLTF. The CDR3, as DNA: TGTGCCATCAGGGGCGGCCCAACTACTGGGGCCAACGTCCTGACTTTC.

This clonotype has just a few counts. The V gene is TRBV12-3 or TRBV12-4, the J gene TRBJ2-7, with TRBD2 identical over 9 bases. CDR3 length: 16 amino acids. V gave up 0 bases and J gave up 0 bases; unmatched junction bases: 3. The CDR3 sequence: CASSLASGRSSYEQYF. CDR3 sequence (DNA): TGTGCCAGCAGTTTAGCCAGCGGGAGGAGCTCCTACGAGCAGTACTTC.